These 21 T cell receptor beta chains share one sample of origin, sequenced in a study of T cell changes during pregnancy in multiple sclerosis. Sequencing used immunoSEQ multiplex PCR; TCRdb keeps in-frame clones, though not all of them. Of around 57,000 clones in the sample, around 89% were seen once. The sequences come from peripheral blood, collected in the first trimester of pregnancy. The receptors originated from a female donor in good health, enrolled as a control in a pregnancy study.

The chain uses TRBV5-4 and TRBJ2-5; 9 bases align to TRBD2. CDR3 length: 14 amino acids. The V and J ends lost 4 bases and 3 bases, in that order; junction bases with no gene match: 4. Looked up from germline, CDR1 is SGHNT and CDR2 is YYREEE (reference sequence). The CDR3 bases are TGTGCCAGCAGCCCGGGGACTAGCAAAGAGACCCAGTACTTC. This gives the protein CASSPGTSKETQYF.

The chain carries TRBV29-1 and TRBJ1-1, with TRBD1 as a possible D gene (5 bases). Trimming took 5 bases from V and 5 from J, leaving 6 bases between them. Germline V gene lookup returns CDR1 SQVTM and CDR2 ANQGSEA. CDR3 length equals 10 residues. Written as DNA, the CDR3 is TGCAGCGTTAGGGGTACTGAAGCTTTCTTT. As protein: CSVRGTEAFF.

The gene calls are TRBV30 and TRBJ2-7, with 10 bases fitting TRBD1. The CDR3 runs to 16 residues. Losses at the gene ends were 3 bases for V and 0 bases for J; bases not matched to a gene: 8. Germline CDR1 reads GTSNPN; CDR2 reads SVGIG (reference sequence). This CDR3 reads CAWRGRQGASSYEQYF. The CDR3 DNA follows: TGTGCCTGGAGAGGAAGACAGGGGGCAAGCTCCTACGAGCAGTACTTC. The whole variable domain, remainder taken from reference TRBV30 and TRBJ2-7, is SQTIHQWPATLVQPVGSPLSLECTVEGTSNPNLYWYRQAAGRGLQLLFYSVGIGQISSEVPQNLSASRPQDRQFILSSKKLLLSDSGFYLCAWRGRQGASSYEQYFGPGTRLTVT.

This chain connects TRBV19 to TRBJ2-7, with D possibly TRBD1 on 7 matching bases. The length of the CDR3 is 15 residues. Between the trimmed V and J ends, which lost 6 bases and 2 bases, there was a span of 17 bases. Germline V gene lookup returns CDR1 LNHDA and CDR2 SQIVND (reference sequence). CDR3 sequence: CASRIAGGTAYEQYF. Written as DNA, the CDR3 is TGTGCCAGTAGGATCGCCGGAGGGACAGCCTACGAGCAGTACTTC.

The rearrangement uses TRBV7-3 and TRBJ2-3; D gene uncertain. Between the trimmed V and J ends, which lost 1 base and 6 bases, there was a span of 8 bases. The CDR3 loop spans 13 amino acids. Germline-derived CDR1 and CDR2 are SGHTA and FQGTGA. The CDR3 sequence: CASSLKHLDTQYF. CDR3 in DNA: TGTGCCAGCAGCTTAAAACATCTGGATACGCAGTATTTT.

The CDR3 sequence: CATSRAQGYEQYF. The DNA of the CDR3 is TGTGCCACCAGCAGAGCACAGGGCTACGAGCAGTACTTC. V gene TRBV15 combines with J gene TRBJ2-7, with D perhaps matching TRBD1 (6 bases). The length of the CDR3 is 13 residues. CDR1 is LNHNV and CDR2 is YYDKDF in the germline V gene (reference sequence). The germline V and J ends were trimmed by 1 base and 3 bases, with 7 bases remaining between them.

The rearrangement joins TRBV6-6 to TRBJ1-5; tentatively, D is TRBD1 (5 bases). The V and J ends lost 6 bases and 6 bases respectively, with 18 bases between them. The CDR3 spans 15 residues. Germline V gene data show CDR1 as MNHNY and CDR2 as SVGAGI (reference sequence). As DNA, the CDR3 is TGTGCCAGCAGCCCCACTGGGGGGTTTAGTCAGCCCCAGCATTTT. Translation gives CASSPTGGFSQPQHF.

V gene TRBV9 combines with J gene TRBJ1-3; weak D call: TRBD1 (6 bases). Between the trimmed V and J ends, which lost 0 bases and 8 bases, there was a span of 15 bases. The CDR3 is 15 residues long. Germline lookup yields CDR1 SGDLS and CDR2 YYNGEE. CDR3 DNA: TGTGCCAGCAGCGTAGGGGGCGGGGGGCTGGACACCATATATTTT. Translated, it gives CASSVGGGGLDTIYF.

The gene calls are TRBV15 and TRBJ2-7; 7 nucleotides line up with TRBD2. Germline V lookup: CDR1 LNHNV, CDR2 YYDKDF (reference sequence). The CDR3 length is 16 residues. V lost 0 bases, J lost 4 bases, and 9 bases stayed unmatched. For the CDR3, the DNA is TGTGCCACCAGCAGAGATAGGTGGGGGGGAGCTTACGAGCAGTACTTC. Translating gives CATSRDRWGGAYEQYF.

The chain carries TRBV10-3 and TRBJ2-5; no firm D call. The CDR3 totals 13 residues. Deletions cut 8 bases from V and 4 bases from J, with 14 bases between. Germline V gives CDR1 ENHRY, CDR2 SYGVKD. The CDR3 reads CAIGSVGGETQYF. As DNA, the CDR3 is TGTGCCATCGGGTCGGTCGGCGGAGAGACCCAGTACTTC.

The V call is TRBV2, the J call TRBJ2-1; 10 bases align to TRBD1. CDR1 is SNHLY, CDR2 FYNNEI, per germline. Losses at the gene ends were 1 base for V and 7 bases for J; bases not matched to a gene: 4. The CDR3 has 15 residues. Here the CDR3 reads CASSEETGGRNEQFF. The CDR3 DNA reads as TGTGCCAGCAGTGAAGAGACAGGGGGCAGGAATGAGCAGTTCTTC.

The chain combines TRBV5-4 with TRBJ2-6, with 8 bases that match TRBD1. Unmatched junction bases numbered 3, after V lost 4 bases and J lost 0 bases. CDR1 and CDR2 (germline): SGHNT, YYREEE (reference sequence). The CDR3 is made up of 16 amino acids. Written as DNA, the CDR3 is TGTGCCAGCAGCCGGACAGGGCCCTCTGGGGCCAACGTCCTGACTTTC. Translated, it gives CASSRTGPSGANVLTF.

This sequence joins TRBV5-1 and TRBJ2-1; D ambiguous. V lost 8 bases to trimming and J lost 0 bases, with 15 bases between them. CDR1 SGHRS and CDR2 YFSETQ come from the germline V gene. This CDR3 spans 15 amino acids. CDR3 nucleotide sequence: TGCGCCAGTTCCTCTGGGCAGAGCTCCTACAATGAGCAGTTCTTC. Its protein is CASSSGQSSYNEQFF.

The chain carries TRBV6-1 and TRBJ2-7; 7 bases line up with TRBD1. CDR1 and CDR2 from the germline V gene are MNHNS and SASEGT. The CDR3 spans 17 residues. The junction had 11 bases not matched to a gene; V was cut back by 3 bases and J by 0 bases. The CDR3 is CASSDPAPTGSSYEQYF. The DNA of the CDR3 is TGTGCCAGCAGTGATCCCGCTCCGACAGGGAGCTCCTACGAGCAGTACTTC.

The chain recombines TRBV6-6 with TRBJ2-2; perhaps TRBD2 as D (6 bases). CDR1 and CDR2 (germline): MNHNY, SVGAGI (reference sequence). V was pared by 2 bases and J by 13 bases, with 20 bases between. This CDR3 comprises 15 residues. The DNA of the CDR3 is TGTGCCAGCAGTTACCCCGGGAGCGGGCCCCGCGGGCTGTTTTTT. It encodes CASSYPGSGPRGLFF.

This clone was seen a handful of times. The rearrangement joins TRBV4-3 to TRBJ1-1; D call uncertain. This CDR3 is 14 amino acids long. CDR1 and CDR2 (germline): LGHNA, YSLEER. V was cut by 1 base and J by 10 bases, with 16 bases left in between. This CDR3 is CASSQGNSRVVAFF. CDR3 nucleotide sequence: TGCGCCAGCAGCCAAGGGAACAGTCGAGTAGTAGCTTTCTTT.

The chain is built from TRBV7-9 and TRBJ2-6; 9 positions match TRBD1. J was trimmed by 2 bases and V by 4 bases; bases with no gene match: 12. This CDR3 contains 19 residues. Germline lookup yields CDR1 SEHNR and CDR2 FQNEAQ (reference sequence). CDR3 region: CASSSPGQGSVTGANVLTF. The CDR3 coding sequence is TGTGCCAGCAGCTCCCCTGGACAGGGGTCGGTAACTGGGGCCAACGTCCTGACTTTC.

The rearrangement links TRBV2 to TRBJ2-3; 15 positions agree with TRBD2. CDR1 and CDR2 (germline): SNHLY, FYNNEI. V lost 2 bases, J lost 6 bases, and 6 bases stayed unmatched. CDR3 length equals 17 residues. CDR3 sequence: CASSENGLAGGLDTQYF. The CDR3 nucleotides read TGTGCCAGCAGTGAAAATGGACTAGCGGGGGGGCTTGATACGCAGTATTTT.

The chain has TRBV6-4 and TRBJ2-3, with TRBD2 matching over 10 bases. CDR3 length: 17 amino acids. Looked up from germline, CDR1 is MRHNA and CDR2 is SNTAGT. The V segment lost 0 bases and the J segment 5 bases; nucleotides outside the gene matches: 8. CDR3 in amino acids: CASSDSSSSGGRDTQYF. The CDR3 DNA reads as TGTGCCAGCAGTGACTCGTCGTCTAGCGGGGGTCGAGATACGCAGTATTTT.

The V and J genes are TRBV5-1 and TRBJ2-2, with D hard to call. The CDR3 runs 15 residues. The germline V gene has CDR1 SGHRS and CDR2 YFSETQ. Trimming took off 0 bases at V and 3 bases at J, with 9 bases between the two ends. The CDR3 protein is CASSLGASYTGELFF. The CDR3 DNA reads as TGCGCCAGCAGCTTGGGGGCCAGCTACACCGGGGAGCTGTTTTTT.

This sequence joins TRBV5-1 and TRBJ1-2; D call uncertain. The CDR3 runs 16 residues. Germline V CDR1 and CDR2: SGHRS, YFSETQ. V was cut by 4 bases and J by 5 bases, with 21 bases left in between. CDR3 sequence reads: CASSTSQEGGYYGYTF. The CDR3 DNA is TGCGCCAGCAGCACCAGTCAGGAGGGCGGCTATTATGGCTACACCTTC.